A selection of T cell receptor beta chains follows, all from one sample in a study of T cells after posttransplantation cyclophosphamide. Clones were sequenced by immunoSEQ multiplex PCR, and TCRdb holds only the in-frame ones, with some missing. The data contain about 47,000 clones, 94% of them singletons. Sequencing was done on a sample of PBMCs. The receptors stem from a woman younger than 45 in good health and a related stem cell transplant donor. Both conserved end residues are part of each CDR3. A D gene is named only where the DNA matches it firmly. The listing skips clone size in some rows; elsewhere it reads once, few, many or a size class.

d_call,v_call,clone_size,j_call,cdr3_aa,cdr3_nt
NA,TRBV5-6,NA,TRBJ1-2,CASSLSQGGYTF,TGTGCCAGCAGCTTGTCGCAGGGCGGCTACACCTTC
TRBD2,TRBV11-2,NA,TRBJ2-7,CASGTSGGHSYEQYF,TGTGCCAGCGGAACTAGCGGGGGCCATTCCTACGAGCAGTACTTC
NA,TRBV10-3,NA,TRBJ1-4,CAISESQGRNEKLFF,TGTGCCATCAGTGAGTCGCAGGGAAGAAATGAAAAACTGTTTTTT
NA,TRBV30,once,TRBJ1-2,CAWRGFKGHF,TGTGCCTGGAGGGGGTTTAAAGGACACTTC
NA,TRBV28,NA,TRBJ1-2,CASGGLRANYGYTF,TGTGCCAGCGGGGGACTGAGAGCTAACTATGGCTACACCTTC
NA,TRBV18,NA,TRBJ1-5,CASSPSQPVSNQPQHF,TGTGCCAGCTCACCATCTCAACCAGTATCCAATCAGCCCCAGCATTTT
NA,TRBV10-3,NA,TRBJ2-3,CAISPFEGADTQYF,TGTGCCATCAGTCCCTTCGAGGGGGCAGATACGCAGTATTTT
NA,TRBV28,once,TRBJ2-7,CASRAQGQGSPEQYF,TGTGCCAGCAGGGCCCAGGGACAAGGCTCCCCCGAGCAGTACTTC
TRBD1,TRBV29-1,NA,TRBJ1-2,CSVDRGLNYGYTF,TGCAGCGTCGACAGGGGGTTAAACTATGGCTACACCTTC
NA,TRBV5-6,NA,TRBJ1-3,CASSLNWAGNTIYF,TGTGCCAGCAGCTTGAATTGGGCCGGAAACACCATATATTTT
NA,TRBV28,NA,TRBJ2-7,CASSFVFTWGPLSYEQYF,TGTGCCAGCAGTTTTGTCTTTACTTGGGGCCCCCTATCCTACGAGCAGTACTTC
TRBD2,TRBV5-6,NA,TRBJ2-3,CASSLWRGGVADTQYF,TGTGCCAGCAGCTTGTGGCGGGGGGGCGTGGCAGATACGCAGTATTTT
TRBD1,TRBV7-7,NA,TRBJ2-1,CASSPRQGNNEQFF,TGTGCCAGCAGCCCCAGACAGGGTAACAATGAGCAGTTCTTC
TRBD1,TRBV7-2,NA,TRBJ2-7,CASSPQTGRGFNEQYF,TGTGCCAGCTCCCCCCAGACAGGGAGAGGTTTTAACGAGCAGTACTTC
NA,TRBV23-1,NA,TRBJ2-6,CASSQAGTSGANVLTF,TGCGCCAGCAGTCAGGCGGGGACTTCTGGGGCCAACGTCCTGACTTTC
TRBD1,TRBV4-3,few,TRBJ1-3,CASSQDLRTGAGNTIYF,TGCGCCAGCAGCCAAGATCTTAGGACAGGGGCCGGAAACACCATATATTTT
NA,TRBV7-3,NA,TRBJ1-1,CASSLLGANTEAFF,TGTGCCAGCAGCCTATTAGGGGCGAACACTGAAGCTTTCTTT
NA,TRBV7-9,NA,TRBJ1-4,CVSRRGEGEKLFF,TGTGTTTCACGGCGGGGAGAGGGTGAAAAACTGTTTTTT
NA,TRBV7-2,once,TRBJ1-3,CASSFSGVYTGNTIYF,TGTGCCAGCAGCTTCTCAGGGGTTTATACTGGAAACACCATATATTTT
NA,TRBV7-2,NA,TRBJ2-7,CASSLNGQWGLDEQYF,TGTGCCAGCAGCTTAAATGGCCAGTGGGGCCTTGACGAGCAGTACTTC
NA,TRBV11-2,once,TRBJ1-6,CASSFTATSSPLHF,TGTGCCAGCAGCTTTACAGCAACAAGTTCACCCCTCCACTTT
NA,TRBV29-1,NA,TRBJ1-5,CSVSDSFNQPQHF,TGCAGCGTTTCGGACAGCTTTAATCAGCCCCAGCATTTT
NA,TRBV5-1,NA,TRBJ1-6,CASSSGTSNNSPLHF,TGCGCCAGCAGCTCCGGGACATCAAATAATTCACCCCTCCACTTT
NA,TRBV7-2,NA,TRBJ1-6,CASRQSSYNSPLHF,TGTGCCAGCCGACAAAGCTCCTATAATTCACCCCTCCACTTT
NA,TRBV6-1,NA,TRBJ1-3,CASSESTGSRHGNTIYF,TGTGCCAGCAGTGAAAGTACGGGGAGCCGGCATGGAAACACCATATATTTT
NA,TRBV10-3,NA,TRBJ1-6,CAISERAGAYNSPLHF,TGTGCCATCAGTGAGAGGGCGGGGGCCTATAATTCACCCCTCCACTTT
NA,TRBV7-9,NA,TRBJ1-1,CASSSANRATFF,TGTGCCAGCAGCTCGGCGAACAGGGCAACTTTCTTT
NA,TRBV5-5,NA,TRBJ1-1,CASSLREVRTEAFF,TGTGCCAGCAGCTTGCGGGAGGTCAGAACTGAAGCTTTCTTT
NA,TRBV6-5,NA,TRBJ2-1,CASSPVSRSNEQFF,TGTGCCAGCTCCCCCGTTTCACGGAGCAATGAGCAGTTCTTC